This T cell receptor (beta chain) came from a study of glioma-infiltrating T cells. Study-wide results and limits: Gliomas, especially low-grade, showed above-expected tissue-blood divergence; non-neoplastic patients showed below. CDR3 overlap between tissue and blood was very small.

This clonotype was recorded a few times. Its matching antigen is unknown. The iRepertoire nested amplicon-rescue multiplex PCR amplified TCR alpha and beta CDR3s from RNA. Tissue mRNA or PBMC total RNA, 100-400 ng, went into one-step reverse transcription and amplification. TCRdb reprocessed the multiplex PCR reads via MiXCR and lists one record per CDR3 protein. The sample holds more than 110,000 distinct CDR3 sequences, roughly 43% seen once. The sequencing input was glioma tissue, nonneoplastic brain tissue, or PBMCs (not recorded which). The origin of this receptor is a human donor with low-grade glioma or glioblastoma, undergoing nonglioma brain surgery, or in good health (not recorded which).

The CDR3 reads CAISARGAGANVLTF. The CDR3 nucleotides are TGTGCCATCAGTGCAAGGGGGGCCGGGGCCAACGTCCTGACTTTC. V is TRBV10-3 and J is TRBJ2-6, with D perhaps TRBD1 or TRBD2 (6 bases each). This CDR3 spans 15 amino acids. Trimming stripped 4 bases from V and 4 bases from J, with 11 bases between. Germline V gene lookup returns CDR1 ENHRY and CDR2 SYGVKD.